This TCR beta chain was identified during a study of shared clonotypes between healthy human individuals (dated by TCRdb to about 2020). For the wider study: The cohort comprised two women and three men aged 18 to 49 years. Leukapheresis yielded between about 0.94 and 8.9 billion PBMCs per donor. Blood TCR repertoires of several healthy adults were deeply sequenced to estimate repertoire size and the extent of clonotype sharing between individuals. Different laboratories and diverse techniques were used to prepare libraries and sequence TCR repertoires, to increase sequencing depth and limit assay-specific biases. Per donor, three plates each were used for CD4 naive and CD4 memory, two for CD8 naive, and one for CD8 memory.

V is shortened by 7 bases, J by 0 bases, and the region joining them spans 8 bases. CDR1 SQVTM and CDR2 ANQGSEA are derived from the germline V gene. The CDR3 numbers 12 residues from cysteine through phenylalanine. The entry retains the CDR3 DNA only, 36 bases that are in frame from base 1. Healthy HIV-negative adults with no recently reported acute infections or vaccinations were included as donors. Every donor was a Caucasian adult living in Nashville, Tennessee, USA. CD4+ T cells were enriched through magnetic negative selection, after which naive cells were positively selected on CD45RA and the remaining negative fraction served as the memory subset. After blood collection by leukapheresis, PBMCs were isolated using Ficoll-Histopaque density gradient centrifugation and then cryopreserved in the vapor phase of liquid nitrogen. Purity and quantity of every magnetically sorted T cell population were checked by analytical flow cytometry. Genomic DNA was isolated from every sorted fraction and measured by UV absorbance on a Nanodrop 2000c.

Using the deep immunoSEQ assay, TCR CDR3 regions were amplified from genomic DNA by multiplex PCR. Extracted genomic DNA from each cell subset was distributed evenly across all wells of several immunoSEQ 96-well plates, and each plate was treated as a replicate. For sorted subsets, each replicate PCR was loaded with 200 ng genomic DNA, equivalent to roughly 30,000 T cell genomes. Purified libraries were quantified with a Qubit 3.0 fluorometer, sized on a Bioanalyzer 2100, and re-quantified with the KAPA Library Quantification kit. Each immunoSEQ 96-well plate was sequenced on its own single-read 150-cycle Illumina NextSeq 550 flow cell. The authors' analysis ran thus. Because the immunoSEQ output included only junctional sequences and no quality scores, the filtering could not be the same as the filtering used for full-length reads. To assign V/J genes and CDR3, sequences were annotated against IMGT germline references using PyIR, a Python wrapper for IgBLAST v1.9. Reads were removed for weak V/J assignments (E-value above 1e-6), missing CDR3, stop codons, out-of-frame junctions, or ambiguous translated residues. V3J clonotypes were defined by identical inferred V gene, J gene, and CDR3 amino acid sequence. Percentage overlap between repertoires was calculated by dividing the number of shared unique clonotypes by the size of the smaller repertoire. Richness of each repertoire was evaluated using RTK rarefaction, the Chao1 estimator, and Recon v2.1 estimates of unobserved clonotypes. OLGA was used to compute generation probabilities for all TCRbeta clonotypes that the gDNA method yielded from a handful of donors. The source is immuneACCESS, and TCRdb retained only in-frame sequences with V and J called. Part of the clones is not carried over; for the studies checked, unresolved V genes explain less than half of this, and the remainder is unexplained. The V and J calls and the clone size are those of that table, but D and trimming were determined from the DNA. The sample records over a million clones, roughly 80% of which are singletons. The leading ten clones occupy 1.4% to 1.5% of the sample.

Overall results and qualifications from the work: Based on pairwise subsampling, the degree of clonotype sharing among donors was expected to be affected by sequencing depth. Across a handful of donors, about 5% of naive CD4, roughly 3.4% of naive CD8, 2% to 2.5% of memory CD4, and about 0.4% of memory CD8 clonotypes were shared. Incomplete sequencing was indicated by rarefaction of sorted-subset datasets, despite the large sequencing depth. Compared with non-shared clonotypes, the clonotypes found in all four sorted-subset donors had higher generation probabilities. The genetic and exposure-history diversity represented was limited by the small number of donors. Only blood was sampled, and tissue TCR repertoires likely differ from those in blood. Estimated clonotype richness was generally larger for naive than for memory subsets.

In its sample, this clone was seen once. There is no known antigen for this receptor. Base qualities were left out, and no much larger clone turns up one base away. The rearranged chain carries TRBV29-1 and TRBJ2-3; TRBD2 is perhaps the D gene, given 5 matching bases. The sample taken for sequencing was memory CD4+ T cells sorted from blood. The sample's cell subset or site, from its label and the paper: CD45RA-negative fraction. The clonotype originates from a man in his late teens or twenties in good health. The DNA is TGCAGCGAACGGACTAGCACAGATACGCAGTATTTT. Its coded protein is CSERTSTDTQYF.